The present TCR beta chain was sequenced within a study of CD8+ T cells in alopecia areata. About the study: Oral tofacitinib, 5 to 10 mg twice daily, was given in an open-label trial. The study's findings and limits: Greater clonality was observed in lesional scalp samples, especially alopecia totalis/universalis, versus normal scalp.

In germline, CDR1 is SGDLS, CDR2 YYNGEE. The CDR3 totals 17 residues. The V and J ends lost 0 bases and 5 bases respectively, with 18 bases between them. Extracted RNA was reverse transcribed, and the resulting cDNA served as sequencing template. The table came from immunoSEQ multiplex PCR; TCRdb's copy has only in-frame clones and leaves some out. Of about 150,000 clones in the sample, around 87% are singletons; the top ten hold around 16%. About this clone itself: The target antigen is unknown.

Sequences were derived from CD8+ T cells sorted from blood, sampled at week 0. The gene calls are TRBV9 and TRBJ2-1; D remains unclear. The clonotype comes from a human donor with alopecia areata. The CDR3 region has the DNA TGTGCCAGCAGCGTAGTTCCACTATACGGAGCTGACAATGAGCAGTTCTTC. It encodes CASSVVPLYGADNEQFF.